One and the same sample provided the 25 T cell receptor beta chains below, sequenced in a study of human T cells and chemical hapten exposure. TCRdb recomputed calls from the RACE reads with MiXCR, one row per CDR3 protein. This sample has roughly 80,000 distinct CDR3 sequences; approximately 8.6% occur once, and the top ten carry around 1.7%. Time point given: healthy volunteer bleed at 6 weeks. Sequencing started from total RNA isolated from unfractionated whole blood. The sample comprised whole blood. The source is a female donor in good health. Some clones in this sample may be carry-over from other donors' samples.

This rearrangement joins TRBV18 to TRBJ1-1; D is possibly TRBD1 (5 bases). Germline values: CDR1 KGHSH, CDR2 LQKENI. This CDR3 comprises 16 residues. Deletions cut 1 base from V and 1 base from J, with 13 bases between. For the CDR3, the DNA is TGTGCCAGCTCACCACATGTCGCCGGGACGAACACTGAAGCTTTCTTT. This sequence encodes CASSPHVAGTNTEAFF.

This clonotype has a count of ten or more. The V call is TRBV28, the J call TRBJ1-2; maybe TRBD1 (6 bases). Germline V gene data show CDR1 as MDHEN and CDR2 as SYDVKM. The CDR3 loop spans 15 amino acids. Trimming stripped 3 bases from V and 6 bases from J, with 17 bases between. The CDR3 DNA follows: TGTGCCAGCAGTTTTATGGGGGGCAGGAGGCATGGCTACACCTTC. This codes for CASSFMGGRRHGYTF.

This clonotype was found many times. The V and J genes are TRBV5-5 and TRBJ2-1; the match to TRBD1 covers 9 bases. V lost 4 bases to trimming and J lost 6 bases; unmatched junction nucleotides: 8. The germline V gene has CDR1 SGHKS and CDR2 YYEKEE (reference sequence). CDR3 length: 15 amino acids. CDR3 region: CASSIRTGAGNEQFF. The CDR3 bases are TGTGCCAGCAGCATTCGGACAGGGGCAGGCAATGAGCAGTTCTTC.

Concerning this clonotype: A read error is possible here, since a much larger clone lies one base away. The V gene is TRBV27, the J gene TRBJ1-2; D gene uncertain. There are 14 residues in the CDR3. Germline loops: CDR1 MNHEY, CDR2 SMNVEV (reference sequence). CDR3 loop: CPSSSTGSIYGYTF. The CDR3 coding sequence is TGTCCCAGCAGTTCCACCGGGAGTATCTATGGCTACACCTTC.

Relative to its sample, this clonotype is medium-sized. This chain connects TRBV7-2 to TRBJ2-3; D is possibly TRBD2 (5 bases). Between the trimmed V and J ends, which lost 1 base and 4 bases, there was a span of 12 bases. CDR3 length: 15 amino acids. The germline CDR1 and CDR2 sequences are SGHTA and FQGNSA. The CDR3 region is CASSLVASPADTQYF. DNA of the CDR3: TGTGCCAGCAGCTTAGTGGCTAGCCCCGCAGATACGCAGTATTTT.

CDR3 region: CASSPLAGTRTDTQYF. The CDR3 nucleotides are TGTGCCAGCAGCCCCCTAGCGGGGACTCGCACAGATACGCAGTATTTT. V gene TRBV7-2 combines with J gene TRBJ2-3; 9 bases map to TRBD2. Germline V gene lookup returns CDR1 SGHTA and CDR2 FQGNSA. This CDR3 is built from 16 residues. J gave up 1 base and V 5 bases, and 7 bases lay outside the gene matches.

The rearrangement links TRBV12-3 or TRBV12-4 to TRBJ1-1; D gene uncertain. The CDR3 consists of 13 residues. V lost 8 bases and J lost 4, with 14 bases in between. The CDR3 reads CASGPRPTTEAFF. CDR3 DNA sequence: TGTGCCAGCGGGCCGCGGCCAACCACTGAAGCTTTCTTT.

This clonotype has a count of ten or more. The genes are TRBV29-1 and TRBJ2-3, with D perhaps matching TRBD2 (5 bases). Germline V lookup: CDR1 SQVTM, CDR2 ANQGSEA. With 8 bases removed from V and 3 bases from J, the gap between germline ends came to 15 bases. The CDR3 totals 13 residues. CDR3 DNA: TGCAGCACTCGGAGCACTAGAACAGATACGCAGTATTTT. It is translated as CSTRSTRTDTQYF.

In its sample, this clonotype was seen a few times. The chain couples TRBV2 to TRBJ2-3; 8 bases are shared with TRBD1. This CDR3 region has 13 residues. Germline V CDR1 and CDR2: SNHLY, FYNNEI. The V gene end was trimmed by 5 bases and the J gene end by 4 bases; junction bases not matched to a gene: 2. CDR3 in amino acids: CASSQGAADTQYF. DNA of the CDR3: TGTGCCAGCAGTCAGGGGGCGGCAGATACGCAGTATTTT.

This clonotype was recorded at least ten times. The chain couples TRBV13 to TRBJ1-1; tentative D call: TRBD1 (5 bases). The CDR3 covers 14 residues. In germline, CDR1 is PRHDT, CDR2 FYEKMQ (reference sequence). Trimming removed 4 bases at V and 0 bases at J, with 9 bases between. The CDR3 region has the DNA TGTGCCAGCAGCTGGCGGGGGATGAACACTGAAGCTTTCTTT. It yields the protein CASSWRGMNTEAFF. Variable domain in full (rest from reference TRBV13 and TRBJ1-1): AAGVIQSPRHLIKEKRETATLKCYPIPRHDTVYWYQQGPGQDPQFLISFYEKMQSDKGSIPDRFSAQQFSDYHSELNMSSLELGDSALYFCASSWRGMNTEAFFGQGTRLTVV.

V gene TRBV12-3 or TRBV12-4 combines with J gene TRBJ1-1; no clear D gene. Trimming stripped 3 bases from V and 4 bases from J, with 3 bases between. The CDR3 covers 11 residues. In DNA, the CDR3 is TGTGCCAGCAGTTTGAGCACTGAAGCTTTCTTT. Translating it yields CASSLSTEAFF.

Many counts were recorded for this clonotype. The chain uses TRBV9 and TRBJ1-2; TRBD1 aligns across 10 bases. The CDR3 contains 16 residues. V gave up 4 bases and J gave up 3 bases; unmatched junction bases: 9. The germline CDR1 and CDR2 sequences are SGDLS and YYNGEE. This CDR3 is CASSPHQGTGDYGYTF. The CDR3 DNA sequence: TGTGCCAGCAGCCCTCACCAGGGGACAGGGGACTATGGCTACACCTTC.

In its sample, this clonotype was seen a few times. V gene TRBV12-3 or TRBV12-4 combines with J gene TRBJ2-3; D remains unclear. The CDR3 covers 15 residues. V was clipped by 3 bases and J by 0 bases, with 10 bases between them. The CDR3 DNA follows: TGTGCCAGCAGTTTGGACGGAGCTAGCACAGATACGCAGTATTTT. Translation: CASSLDGASTDTQYF.

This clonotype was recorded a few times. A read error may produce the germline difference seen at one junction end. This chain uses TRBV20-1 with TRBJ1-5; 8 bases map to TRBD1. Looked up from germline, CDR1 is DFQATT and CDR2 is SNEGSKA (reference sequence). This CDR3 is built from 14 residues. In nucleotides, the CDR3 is TGCAGTGCTAAAGGACAGGGAGGGACTCAGCCCCAGCACTTT. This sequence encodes CSAKGQGGTQPQHF.

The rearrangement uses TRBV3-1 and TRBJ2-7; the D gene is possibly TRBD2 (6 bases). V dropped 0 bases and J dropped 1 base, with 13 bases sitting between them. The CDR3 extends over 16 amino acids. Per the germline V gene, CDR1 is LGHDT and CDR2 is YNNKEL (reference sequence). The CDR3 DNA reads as TGTGCCAGCAGCCAAGATCCGGGGGTGCTATCCTACGAGCAGTACTTC. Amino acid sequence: CASSQDPGVLSYEQYF.

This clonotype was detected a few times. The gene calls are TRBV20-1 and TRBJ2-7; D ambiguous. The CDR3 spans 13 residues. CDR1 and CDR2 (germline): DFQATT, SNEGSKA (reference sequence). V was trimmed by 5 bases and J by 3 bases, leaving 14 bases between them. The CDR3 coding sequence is TGCAGTGCTCTACTTGGGATAGTCTACGAGCAGTACTTC. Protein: CSALLGIVYEQYF.

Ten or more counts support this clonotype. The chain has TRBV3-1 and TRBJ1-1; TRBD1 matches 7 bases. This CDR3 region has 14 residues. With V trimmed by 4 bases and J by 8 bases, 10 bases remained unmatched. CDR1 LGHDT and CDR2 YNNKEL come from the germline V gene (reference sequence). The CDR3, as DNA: TGTGCCAGCAGCCCGAGCTCCGGGACAGCGGAAGCTTTCTTT. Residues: CASSPSSGTAEAFF.

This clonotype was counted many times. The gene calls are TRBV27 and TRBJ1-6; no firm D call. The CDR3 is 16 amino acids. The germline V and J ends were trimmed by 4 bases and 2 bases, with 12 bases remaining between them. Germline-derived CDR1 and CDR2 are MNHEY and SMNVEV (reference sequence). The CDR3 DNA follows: TGTGCCAGCAGTTCGCGGGTAGACCCCTATAATTCACCCCTCCACTTT. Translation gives CASSSRVDPYNSPLHF.

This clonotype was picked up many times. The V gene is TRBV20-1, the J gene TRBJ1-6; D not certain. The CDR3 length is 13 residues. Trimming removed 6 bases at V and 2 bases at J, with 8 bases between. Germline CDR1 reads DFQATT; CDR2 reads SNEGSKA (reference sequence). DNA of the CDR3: TGCAGTGCCAAGGGCCCCTATAATTCACCCCTCCACTTT. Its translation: CSAKGPYNSPLHF.

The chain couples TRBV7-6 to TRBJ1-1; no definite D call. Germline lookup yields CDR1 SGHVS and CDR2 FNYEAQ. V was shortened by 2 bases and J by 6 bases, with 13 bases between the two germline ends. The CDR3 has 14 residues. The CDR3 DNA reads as TGTGCCAGCAGCTTATCGGCAAGTGGGGCTGAAGCTTTCTTT. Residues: CASSLSASGAEAFF.

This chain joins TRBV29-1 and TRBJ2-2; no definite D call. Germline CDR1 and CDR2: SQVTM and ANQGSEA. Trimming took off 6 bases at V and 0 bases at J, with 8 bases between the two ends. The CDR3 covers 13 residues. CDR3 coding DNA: TGCAGCGTGGACGGAGCGAACACCGGGGAGCTGTTTTTT. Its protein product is CSVDGANTGELFF.

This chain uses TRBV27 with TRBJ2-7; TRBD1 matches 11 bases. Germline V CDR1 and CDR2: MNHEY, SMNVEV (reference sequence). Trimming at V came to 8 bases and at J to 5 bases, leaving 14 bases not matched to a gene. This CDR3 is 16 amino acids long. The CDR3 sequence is CASGTYWTGGPNEQYF. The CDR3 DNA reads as TGTGCCAGCGGAACTTACTGGACAGGGGGCCCGAACGAGCAGTACTTC.

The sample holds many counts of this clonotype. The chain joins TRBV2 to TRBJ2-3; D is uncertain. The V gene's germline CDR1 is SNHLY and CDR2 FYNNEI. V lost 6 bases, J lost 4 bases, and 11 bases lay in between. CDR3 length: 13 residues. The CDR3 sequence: CASRERKADTQYF. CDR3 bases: TGTGCCAGCAGGGAGCGTAAGGCAGATACGCAGTATTTT.

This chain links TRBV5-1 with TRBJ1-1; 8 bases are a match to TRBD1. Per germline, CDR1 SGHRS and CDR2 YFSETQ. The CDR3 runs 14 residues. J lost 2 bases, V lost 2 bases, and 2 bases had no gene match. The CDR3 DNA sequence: TGCGCCAGCAGCTTCACAGGGGGAAACACTGAAGCTTTCTTT. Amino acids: CASSFTGGNTEAFF.

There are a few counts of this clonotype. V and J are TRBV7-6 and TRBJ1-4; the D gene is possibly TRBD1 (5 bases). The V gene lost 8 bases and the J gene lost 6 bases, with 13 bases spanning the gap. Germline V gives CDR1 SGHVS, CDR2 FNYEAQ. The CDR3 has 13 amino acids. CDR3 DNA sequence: TGTGCCAGCGCCATCCAAGGGGATGAAAAACTGTTTTTT. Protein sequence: CASAIQGDEKLFF. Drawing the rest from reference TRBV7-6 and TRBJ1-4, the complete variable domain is GAGVSQSPRYKVTKRGQDVALRCDPISGHVSLYWYRQALGQGPEFLTYFNYEAQQDKSGLPNDRFSAERPEGSISTLTIQRTEQRDSAMYRCASAIQGDEKLFFGSGTQLSVL.